These T cell receptor beta chains were read from a single sample in a study of T cells in Graves' hyperthyroidism and ophthalmopathy. TCRdb redid the calling of the multiplex PCR reads with MiXCR, one entry per CDR3 protein. The repertoire holds 500,000 to 750,000 distinct CDR3 sequences, more than 45% seen once, with about 8.3% in the top ten. Material for sequencing was peripheral blood or thyroid tissue (not recorded which). Receptor source: a woman younger than 35 with Graves' hyperthyroidism. Each CDR3 is given with its conserved first and last residue. A D gene is named only where the DNA matches it firmly. Not every row has a clone size; where given, it reads once, few, many or a size class.

v_call: TRBV11-2; d_call: .; j_call: TRBJ2-7; clone_size: .; cdr3_nt: TGTGCCAGCAGCTTCGAATACCTCGTCGAGCAGTACTTC; cdr3_aa: CASSFEYLVEQYF
v_call: TRBV7-2; d_call: .; j_call: TRBJ1-5; clone_size: .; cdr3_nt: TGTGCCACCGCGGACAGAAAAGAGCCCCAGCATTTT; cdr3_aa: CATADRKEPQHF
v_call: TRBV15; d_call: .; j_call: TRBJ2-7; clone_size: .; cdr3_nt: TGTGCCACCAGCGGGTCAGGGTGGACCTACGAGCAGTACTTC; cdr3_aa: CATSGSGWTYEQYF
v_call: TRBV10-3; d_call: TRBD2; j_call: TRBJ2-7; clone_size: many; cdr3_nt: TGTGCCATCAGTGAATCGACTAGCGCCTACGAGCAGTACTTC; cdr3_aa: CAISESTSAYEQYF
v_call: TRBV7-9; d_call: .; j_call: TRBJ2-7; clone_size: once; cdr3_nt: TGTGCCAGCAGTCCTCCTTGGGGGGACAGAAGGAAGGGAACCTACGAGCAGTACTTC; cdr3_aa: CASSPPWGDRRKGTYEQYF
v_call: TRBV10-3; d_call: .; j_call: TRBJ1-5; clone_size: .; cdr3_nt: TGTGCCATCAGTTCCGGGACATCGAGGACCTACGAGCATTTT; cdr3_aa: CAISSGTSRTYEHF
v_call: TRBV7-9; d_call: .; j_call: TRBJ2-5; clone_size: once; cdr3_nt: TGTGCCGGCAGCAAAGATCCGGACTACCATAGAGAGACCCAGTACTTC; cdr3_aa: CAGSKDPDYHRETQYF
v_call: TRBV20-1; d_call: .; j_call: TRBJ1-4; clone_size: .; cdr3_nt: TGCAGCGTTGGGACTAGCGGGACAAGGTCCTACAATGAAAAACTGTTTTTT; cdr3_aa: CSVGTSGTRSYNEKLFF
v_call: TRBV20-1; d_call: .; j_call: TRBJ2-3; clone_size: few; cdr3_nt: TGCAGCCCGAGTGGTAGCGTGAACCTGAATACGCAGTATTTT; cdr3_aa: CSPSGSVNLNTQYF
v_call: TRBV24-1; d_call: TRBD1; j_call: TRBJ1-5; clone_size: many; cdr3_nt: TGTGCCACCAGTGGCGACAGGGCCCATTCGGGCAATCAGCCCCAGCATTTT; cdr3_aa: CATSGDRAHSGNQPQHF
v_call: TRBV2; d_call: TRBD2; j_call: TRBJ2-5; clone_size: many; cdr3_nt: TGTGCCAGCAGTCAGATGCTGGGCGGGAGGTTACGCCAAGAGACCCAGTACTTC; cdr3_aa: CASSQMLGGRLRQETQYF
v_call: TRBV5-5; d_call: TRBD1; j_call: TRBJ1-3; clone_size: few; cdr3_nt: TGTGCCAGCAGCACACACACAGGGGCCTCTGGAAACACCATATATTTT; cdr3_aa: CASSTHTGASGNTIYF
v_call: TRBV6-6; d_call: TRBD1; j_call: TRBJ1-1; clone_size: .; cdr3_nt: TGTGCCAGCGGTCACGACAGGGGAACTAATGAAGCTTTCTTT; cdr3_aa: CASGHDRGTNEAFF
v_call: TRBV29-1; d_call: TRBD2; j_call: TRBJ2-7; clone_size: .; cdr3_nt: TGCAGCGTTGATGGCACTAGCGGGTGGCATGAGCAGTACTTC; cdr3_aa: CSVDGTSGWHEQYF
v_call: TRBV20-1; d_call: .; j_call: TRBJ1-1; clone_size: .; cdr3_nt: TGCAGTGCTAGAGCCCCGGTCCCGGGGAACACTGAAGCTTTCTTT; cdr3_aa: CSARAPVPGNTEAFF
v_call: TRBV20-1; d_call: .; j_call: TRBJ2-3; clone_size: .; cdr3_nt: TGCAGTGCAGCCCACGCGGGACGAGGCCCAGATACGCAGTATTTT; cdr3_aa: CSAAHAGRGPDTQYF
v_call: TRBV9; d_call: .; j_call: TRBJ2-2; clone_size: .; cdr3_nt: TGTGCCGGCAGCGTAATGGAGCGCCACACCGGGGAGCTGTTTTTT; cdr3_aa: CAGSVMERHTGELFF
v_call: TRBV7-3; d_call: .; j_call: TRBJ2-5; clone_size: .; cdr3_nt: TGTGCCAGCAGCCTCCTTATAGGGACCCAGTACTTC; cdr3_aa: CASSLLIGTQYF
v_call: TRBV7-9; d_call: TRBD2; j_call: TRBJ2-5; clone_size: .; cdr3_nt: TGTGCCTGCAATCCGGGACGAGCGGGGGGACAAGAGACCCAGTACTTC; cdr3_aa: CACNPGRAGGQETQYF
v_call: TRBV7-9; d_call: TRBD1; j_call: TRBJ1-1; clone_size: .; cdr3_nt: TGTGCCAGCAGCTTGGGACAGCAAGCTTTCTTT; cdr3_aa: CASSLGQQAFF
v_call: TRBV7-3; d_call: TRBD2; j_call: TRBJ2-5; clone_size: .; cdr3_nt: TGTGCTAGCAGCTTCATCCTAGCGGACCAAGAGACCCAGTACTTC; cdr3_aa: CASSFILADQETQYF
v_call: TRBV12-3/TRBV12-4; d_call: TRBD1; j_call: TRBJ1-1; clone_size: .; cdr3_nt: TGTGCCAGCAGTCCTGGGAACAGGGGCACTGAAGCTTTCTTT; cdr3_aa: CASSPGNRGTEAFF
v_call: TRBV6-6; d_call: .; j_call: TRBJ2-7; clone_size: many; cdr3_nt: TGTGCCAGCAGTCCCCGACCCACGAACGAGCAGTACTTC; cdr3_aa: CASSPRPTNEQYF
v_call: TRBV24-1; d_call: .; j_call: TRBJ1-5; clone_size: .; cdr3_nt: TGTGCCACCAGTGCTGCCGGGGGATTGGGGGAGACCCAGCATTTT; cdr3_aa: CATSAAGGLGETQHF
v_call: TRBV15; d_call: TRBD1; j_call: TRBJ2-7; clone_size: once; cdr3_nt: TGTGCCACCAAGAGAGAGACTAAGACAGGGAGTAAGTACGAGCAGTACTTC; cdr3_aa: CATKRETKTGSKYEQYF
v_call: TRBV20-1; d_call: .; j_call: TRBJ1-1; clone_size: once; cdr3_nt: TGCAGTGCCCATTCCGTCCGGAGACGGGGCTACAATGAAGCTTTCTTT; cdr3_aa: CSAHSVRRRGYNEAFF
v_call: TRBV29-1; d_call: TRBD1; j_call: TRBJ1-1; clone_size: .; cdr3_nt: TGCAGCGTTAGACAGGGAGGAGCGGGTCTTCACACTGAAGCTTTCTTT; cdr3_aa: CSVRQGGAGLHTEAFF
v_call: TRBV12-3/TRBV12-4; d_call: .; j_call: TRBJ1-6; clone_size: .; cdr3_nt: TGTGCCAGCAGGCCCCAGGGGACCTATAATTCGCCCCCCCACTTT; cdr3_aa: CASRPQGTYNSPPHF